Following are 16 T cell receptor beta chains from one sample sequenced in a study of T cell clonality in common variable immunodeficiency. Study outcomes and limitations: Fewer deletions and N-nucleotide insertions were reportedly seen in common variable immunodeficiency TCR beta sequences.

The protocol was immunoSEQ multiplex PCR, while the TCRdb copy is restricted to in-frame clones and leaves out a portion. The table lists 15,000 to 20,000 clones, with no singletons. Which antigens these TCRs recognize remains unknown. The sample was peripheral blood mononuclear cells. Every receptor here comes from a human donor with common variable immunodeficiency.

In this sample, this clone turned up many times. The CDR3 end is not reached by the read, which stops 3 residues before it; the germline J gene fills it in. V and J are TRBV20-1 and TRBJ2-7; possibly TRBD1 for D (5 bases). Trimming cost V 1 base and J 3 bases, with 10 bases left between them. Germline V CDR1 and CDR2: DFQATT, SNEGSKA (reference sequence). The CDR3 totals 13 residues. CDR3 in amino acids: CSARGQKGYEQYF. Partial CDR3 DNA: TGCAGTGCTAGAGGACAGAAGGGCTACGAG.

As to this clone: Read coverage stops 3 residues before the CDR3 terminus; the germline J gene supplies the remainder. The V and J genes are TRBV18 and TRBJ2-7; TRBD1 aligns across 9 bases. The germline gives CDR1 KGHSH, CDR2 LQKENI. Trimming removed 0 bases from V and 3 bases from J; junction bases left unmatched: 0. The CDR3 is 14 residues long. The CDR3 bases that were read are TGTGCCAGCTCACCACCGGGACAGGGCTACGAG. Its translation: CASSPPGQGYE. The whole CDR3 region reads CASSPPGQGYEQYF.

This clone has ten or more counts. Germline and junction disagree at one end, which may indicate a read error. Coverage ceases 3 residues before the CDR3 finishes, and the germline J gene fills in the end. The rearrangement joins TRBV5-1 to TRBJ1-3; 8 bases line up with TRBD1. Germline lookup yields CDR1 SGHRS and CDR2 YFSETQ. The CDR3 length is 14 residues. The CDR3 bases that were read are TGCGCCACCAGCACAGGGGGAGATGGAAACACC. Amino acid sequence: CATSTGGDGNT. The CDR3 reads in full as CATSTGGDGNTIYF.

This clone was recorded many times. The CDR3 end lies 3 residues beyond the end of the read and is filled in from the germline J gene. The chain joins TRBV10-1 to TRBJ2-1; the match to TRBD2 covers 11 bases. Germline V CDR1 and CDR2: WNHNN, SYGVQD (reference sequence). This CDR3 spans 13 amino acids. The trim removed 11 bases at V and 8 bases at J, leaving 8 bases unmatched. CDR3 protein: CASSTSGSYEQFF. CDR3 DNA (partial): TGCGCCTCCAGTACTAGCGGGAGCTATGAG.

Partial CDR3 DNA: TGCGCCAGCAGCTTGGCTCAGGGGACCCCCTATGAG. Translation gives CASSLAQGTPYE. The whole CDR3 protein reads CASSLAQGTPYEQFF. The rearrangement joins TRBV5-1 to TRBJ2-1, with D tentatively TRBD1 (6 bases). Read data end 3 residues before the CDR3 end; the end is taken from the germline J gene. This CDR3 is 15 amino acids long. With 0 bases removed from V and 8 bases from J, the gap between germline ends came to 15 bases. CDR1 and CDR2 from the germline V gene are SGHRS and YFSETQ.

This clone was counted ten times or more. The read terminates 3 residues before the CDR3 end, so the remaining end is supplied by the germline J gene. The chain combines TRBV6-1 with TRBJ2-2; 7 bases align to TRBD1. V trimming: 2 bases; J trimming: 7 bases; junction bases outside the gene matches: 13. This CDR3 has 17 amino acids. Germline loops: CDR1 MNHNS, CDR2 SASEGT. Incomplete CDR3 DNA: TGTGCCAGCAGTGAACTCCCCGGGACAGCTTTCGACGGGGAG. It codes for CASSELPGTAFDGE. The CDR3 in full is CASSELPGTAFDGELFF.

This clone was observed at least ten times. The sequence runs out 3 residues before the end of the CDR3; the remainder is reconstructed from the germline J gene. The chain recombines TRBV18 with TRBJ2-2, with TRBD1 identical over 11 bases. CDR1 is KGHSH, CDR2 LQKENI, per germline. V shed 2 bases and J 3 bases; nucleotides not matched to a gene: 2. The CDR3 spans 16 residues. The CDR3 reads CASSPRGQGDTGELFF. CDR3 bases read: TGTGCCAGCTCACCAAGGGGACAGGGGGACACCGGGGAG.

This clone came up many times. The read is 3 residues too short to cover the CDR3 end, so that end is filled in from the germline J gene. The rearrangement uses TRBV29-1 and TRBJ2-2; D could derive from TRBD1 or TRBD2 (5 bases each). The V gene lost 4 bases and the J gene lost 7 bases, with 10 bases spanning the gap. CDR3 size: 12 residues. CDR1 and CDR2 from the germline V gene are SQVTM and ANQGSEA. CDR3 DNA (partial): TGCAGCGTTGGAGGGGAGAGCGGGGAG. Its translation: CSVGGESGE. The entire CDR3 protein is CSVGGESGELFF.

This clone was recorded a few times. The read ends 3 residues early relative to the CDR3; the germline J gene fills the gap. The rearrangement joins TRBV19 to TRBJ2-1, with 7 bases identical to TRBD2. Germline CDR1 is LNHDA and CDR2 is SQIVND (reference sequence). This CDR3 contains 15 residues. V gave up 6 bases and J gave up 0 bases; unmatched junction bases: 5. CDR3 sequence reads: CASSKRDGSYNEQFF. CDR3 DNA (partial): TGTGCCAGTAGCAAGCGGGACGGCTCCTACAATGAG.

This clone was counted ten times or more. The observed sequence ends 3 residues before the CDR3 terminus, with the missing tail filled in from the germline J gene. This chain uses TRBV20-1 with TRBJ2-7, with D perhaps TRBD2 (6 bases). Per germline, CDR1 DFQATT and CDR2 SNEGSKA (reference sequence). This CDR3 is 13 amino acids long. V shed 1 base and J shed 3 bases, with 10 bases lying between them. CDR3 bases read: TGCAGTGCTAGAGCGGGACTTTACTACGAG. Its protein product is CSARAGLYYE. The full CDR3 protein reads CSARAGLYYEQYF.

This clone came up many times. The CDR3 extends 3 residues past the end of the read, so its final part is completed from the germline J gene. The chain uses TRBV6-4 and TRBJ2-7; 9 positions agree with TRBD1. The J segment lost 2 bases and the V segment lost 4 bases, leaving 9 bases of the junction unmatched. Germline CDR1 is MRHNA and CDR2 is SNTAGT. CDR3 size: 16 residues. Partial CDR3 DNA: TGTGCCAGCAGTGCCCACAGGGGGCTGAAGACCTACGAG. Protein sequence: CASSAHRGLKTYE. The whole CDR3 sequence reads CASSAHRGLKTYEQYF.

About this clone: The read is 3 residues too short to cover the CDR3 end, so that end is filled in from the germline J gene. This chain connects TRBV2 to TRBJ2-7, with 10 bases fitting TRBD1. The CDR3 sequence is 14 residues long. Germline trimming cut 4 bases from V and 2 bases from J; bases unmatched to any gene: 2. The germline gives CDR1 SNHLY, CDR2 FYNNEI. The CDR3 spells CASSADRGPYEQYF. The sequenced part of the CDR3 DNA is TGTGCCAGCAGTGCCGACAGGGGGCCCTACGAG.

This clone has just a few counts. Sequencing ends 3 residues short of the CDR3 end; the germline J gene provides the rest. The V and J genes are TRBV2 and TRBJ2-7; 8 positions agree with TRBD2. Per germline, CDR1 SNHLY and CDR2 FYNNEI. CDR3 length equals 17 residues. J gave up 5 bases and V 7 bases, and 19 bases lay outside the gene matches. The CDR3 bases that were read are TGTGCCAGCATTCGGACTAGCTGGAGGACGGGAACCCACGAG. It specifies CASIRTSWRTGTHE. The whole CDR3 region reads CASIRTSWRTGTHEQYF.

The chain's CDR3 is CASKVGGNQPQHF. The CDR3 bases that were read are TGTGCCAGTAAAGTCGGGGGCAATCAGCCC. The chain links TRBV19 to TRBJ1-5; D gene uncertain. The sequence runs out 3 residues before the end of the CDR3; the remainder is reconstructed from the germline J gene. CDR1 LNHDA and CDR2 SQIVND come from the germline V gene (reference sequence). This CDR3 comprises 13 residues. V gave up 7 bases and J gave up 2 bases, with 9 bases separating them.

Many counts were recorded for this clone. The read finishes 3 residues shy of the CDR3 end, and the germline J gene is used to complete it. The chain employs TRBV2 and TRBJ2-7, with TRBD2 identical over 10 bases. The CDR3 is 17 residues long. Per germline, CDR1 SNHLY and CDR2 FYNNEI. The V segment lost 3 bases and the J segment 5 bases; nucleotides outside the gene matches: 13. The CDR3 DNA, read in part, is TGTGCCAGCAGTGAGTTGACAGCGGGAGGGCCTTTCAACGAG. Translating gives CASSELTAGGPFNE. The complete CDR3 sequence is CASSELTAGGPFNEQYF. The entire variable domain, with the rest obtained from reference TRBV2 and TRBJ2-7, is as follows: EPEVTQTPSHQVTQMGQEVILRCVPISNHLYFYWYRQILGQKVEFLVSFYNNEISEKSEIFDDQFSVERPDGSNFTLKIRSTKLEDSAMYFCASSELTAGGPFNEQYFGPGTRLTVT.

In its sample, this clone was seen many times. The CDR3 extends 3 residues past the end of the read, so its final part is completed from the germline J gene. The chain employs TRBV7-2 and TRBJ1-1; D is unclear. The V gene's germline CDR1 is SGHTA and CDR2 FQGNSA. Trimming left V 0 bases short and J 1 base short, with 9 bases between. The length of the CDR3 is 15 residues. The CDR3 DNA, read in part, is TGTGCCAGCAGCTTAGCAGGAGCAGGGAACACTGAA. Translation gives CASSLAGAGNTE. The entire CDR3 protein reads CASSLAGAGNTEAFF.